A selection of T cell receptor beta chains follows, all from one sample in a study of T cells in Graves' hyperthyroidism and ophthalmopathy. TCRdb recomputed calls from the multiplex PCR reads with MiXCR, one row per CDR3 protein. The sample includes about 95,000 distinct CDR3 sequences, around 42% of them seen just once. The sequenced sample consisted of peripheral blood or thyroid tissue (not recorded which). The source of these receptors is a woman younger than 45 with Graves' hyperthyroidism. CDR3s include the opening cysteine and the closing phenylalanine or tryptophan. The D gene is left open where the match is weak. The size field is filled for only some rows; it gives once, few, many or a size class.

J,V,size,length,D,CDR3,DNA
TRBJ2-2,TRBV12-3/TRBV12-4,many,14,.,CASRRGSITGELFF,TGTGCCAGTCGCCGGGGTTCCATCACCGGGGAGCTGTTTTTT
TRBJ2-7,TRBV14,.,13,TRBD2,CASSLSGTREQYF,TGTGCCAGCAGCCTTAGCGGGACACGCGAGCAGTACTTC
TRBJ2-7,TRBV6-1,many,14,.,CASSVLAEDYEQYF,TGTGCCAGCAGTGTCCTAGCAGAAGACTACGAGCAGTACTTC
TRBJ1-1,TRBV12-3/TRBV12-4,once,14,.,CASSLGRVITEASF,TGTGCCAGCAGTTTGGGCAGGGTGATAACTGAAGCTTCCTTT
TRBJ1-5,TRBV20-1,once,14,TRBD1,CSARPGQAREPQHF,TGCAGTGCTAGACCCGGACAGGCCCGTGAGCCCCAGCATTTT
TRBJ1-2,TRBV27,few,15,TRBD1,CASSLTGVVGYGYTF,TGTGCCAGCAGTTTGACAGGGGTGGTGGGCTATGGCTACACCTTC
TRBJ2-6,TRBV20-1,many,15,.,CSARSLRSGANVLTF,TGCAGTGCGCGTTCTCTCCGCTCTGGGGCCAACGTCCTGACTTTC
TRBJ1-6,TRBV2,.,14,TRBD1,CASSEAQGESPLHF,TGTGCCAGCAGTGAAGCACAGGGGGAATCACCCCTCCACTTT
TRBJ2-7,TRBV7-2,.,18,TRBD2,CASSLGGPGLAGVHEQYF,TGTGCCAGCAGCTTAGGGGGCCCGGGACTAGCGGGAGTACACGAGCAGTACTTC
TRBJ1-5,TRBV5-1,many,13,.,CASSLQSNQPQHF,TGCGCCAGCAGCCTACAATCCAATCAGCCCCAGCATTTT
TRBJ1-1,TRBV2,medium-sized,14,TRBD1,CASSEGDRDTEAFF,TGTGCCAGCAGTGAAGGGGACAGGGACACTGAAGCTTTCTTT
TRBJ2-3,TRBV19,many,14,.,CASSVGPSTDTQYF,TGTGCCAGTAGTGTTGGACCTTCTACAGATACGCAGTATTTT
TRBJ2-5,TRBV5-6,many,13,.,CASSFVEEETQYF,TGTGCCAGCAGCTTCGTGGAGGAAGAGACCCAGTACTTC
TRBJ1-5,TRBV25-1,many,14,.,CASSVAGWDQPQHF,TGTGCCAGCAGTGTGGCAGGGTGGGATCAGCCCCAGCATTTT
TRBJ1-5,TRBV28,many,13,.,CASSWTEGQPQHF,TGTGCCAGCAGTTGGACAGAAGGTCAGCCCCAGCATTTT
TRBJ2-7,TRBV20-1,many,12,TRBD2,CSARKGLIEQYF,TGCAGTGCTAGAAAGGGACTAATCGAGCAGTACTTC